This TCR beta chain was captured in a study of T cells in Graves' hyperthyroidism and ophthalmopathy. Overall study context: Peripheral blood samples were taken at initial diagnosis, prior to any treatment.

RNA transcripts gave rise to amplified TCR beta CDR3 regions. First-round RT-PCR of the TCR CDR3 relied on the HTBI primer set. TCRdb passed the multiplex PCR reads through MiXCR, listing each CDR3 protein once. Of approximately 740,000 distinct CDR3 sequences listed, 14% are singletons. This clonotype was observed many times. The CDR3 is 15 amino acids. Germline V gene lookup returns CDR1 MNHNS and CDR2 SASEGT. Trimming took 5 bases from V and 1 from J, leaving 14 bases between them. The chain links TRBV6-1 to TRBJ1-1; D possibly corresponds to TRBD1 (5 bases). This receptor was taken from a woman under 30 with Graves' hyperthyroidism. The sequencing input was blood. Here the CDR3 reads CASSSRWGTNTEAFF. The CDR3 coding sequence is TGTGCCAGCAGTTCGCGGTGGGGCACGAACACTGAAGCTTTCTTT.